The 5 T cell receptor beta chains given below trace back to one sample, sequenced in a study of blood T cells in healthy people across ages. Next came a second PCR, run for roughly 6 to 11 cycles, which used a sample-barcoded 5' primer along with a J-beta primer mix. MiXCR was run by TCRdb on the 5' RACE reads, yielding one entry per CDR3 protein. The repertoire has about 1.5 million distinct CDR3 sequences, roughly 43% of them found once; the top ten carry around 4%. What was sequenced was blood. The receptors were gathered from a woman aged 18-35 years in good health.

V gene TRBV4-1 combines with J gene TRBJ1-2; 12 bases map to TRBD1. In germline, CDR1 is MGHRA, CDR2 YSYEKL. The J segment lost 7 bases and the V segment lost 3 bases, leaving 9 bases of the junction unmatched. CDR3 length equals 16 residues. CDR3 nucleotides: TGCGCCAGCAGCCAGGGGGGACAGGGGGCCTTTGGTGGCTACACCTTC. The encoded protein is CASSQGGQGAFGGYTF.

The chain joins TRBV27 to TRBJ2-4, with TRBD1 matching 7 bases. J gave up 2 bases and V 11 bases, and 12 bases lay outside the gene matches. CDR1 and CDR2 (germline): MNHEY, SMNVEV (reference sequence). There are 15 residues in the CDR3. The CDR3 DNA follows: TGTGCCGGAAGTTTACGGACAGGATCCAAAAACATTCAGTACTTC. It translates to CAGSLRTGSKNIQYF.

The rearrangement uses TRBV7-2 and TRBJ1-1; D ambiguous. V was cut by 1 base and J by 6 bases, with 9 bases left in between. This CDR3 has 13 amino acids. Germline V gene sequence: CDR1 SGHTA, CDR2 FQGNSA. In nucleotides, the CDR3 is TGTGCCAGCAGCTTAGGAGGGCCCGCTGAAGCTTTCTTT. It encodes CASSLGGPAEAFF.

The chain couples TRBV7-9 to TRBJ2-7; D remains ambiguous. The CDR3 loop spans 12 amino acids. Germline lookup yields CDR1 SEHNR and CDR2 FQNEAQ (reference sequence). V was shortened by 2 bases and J by 7 bases, with 9 bases between the two germline ends. CDR3 sequence reads: CASSLNLLEQYF. CDR3 nucleotides: TGTGCCAGCAGCTTAAATCTACTGGAGCAGTACTTC. Full variable domain (rest looked up from reference TRBV7-9 and TRBJ2-7): DTGVSQNPRHKITKRGQNVTFRCDPISEHNRLYWYRQTLGQGPEFLTYFQNEAQLEKSRLLSDRFSAERPKGSFSTLEIQRTEQGDSAMYLCASSLNLLEQYFGPGTRLTVT.

The chain is built from TRBV25-1 and TRBJ2-1, with no clear D. V lost 2 bases and J 2 bases, leaving 1 base between the germline ends. Germline V gives CDR1 MGHDK, CDR2 SYGVNS. This CDR3 has 12 amino acids. Here the CDR3 DNA reads TGTGCCAGCAGTGAACCCTACAATGAGCAGTTCTTC. This sequence encodes CASSEPYNEQFF.